This TCR beta chain derives from a study of cytomegalovirus exposure and HLA in healthy donors. V lost 3 bases, J lost 5 bases, and 14 bases lay in between. Per the germline V gene, CDR1 is LGHNT and CDR2 is FRNRAP. The CDR3 sequence is 15 residues long. Turning to this clone: The antigen remains unidentified.

General observations from the study: Previously analyzed data showed that most TCR beta V segments were productive at a frequency of about 87% or about 30%. Common viral pathogens seemed, in a later analysis, to connect with several of the most significant clusters. The study dropped some indistinguishable V segments, TRBV6-2 and TRBV6-3 among them.

PCR was performed using 60 Vbeta and 13 Jbeta primers. Profiled with immunoSEQ multiplex PCR; TCRdb holds only in-frame clones, not every one. Of roughly 87,000 clones in the sample, over 60% are singletons; the top ten hold about 4.2%. Specimen: PBMCs. The TCR originated in a man in his 60s in good health and CMV-seronegative. The J gene is TRBJ2-1, the V gene TRBV12-5, with D tentatively TRBD2 (6 bases). The DNA for the CDR3 is TGTGCTAGTGGTTTCGGAATAGCGGATCACAATGAGCAGTTCTTC. Protein sequence: CASGFGIADHNEQFF. Full variable domain (outside the CDR3, taken from reference TRBV12-5 and TRBJ2-1): DARVTQTPRHKVTEMGQEVTMRCQPILGHNTVFWYRQTMMQGLELLAYFRNRAPLDDSGMPKDRFSAEMPDATLATLKIQPSEPRDSAVYFCASGFGIADHNEQFFGPGTRLTVL.